The clone carrying this T cell receptor (beta chain) was found a few times. Its target is unknown. The junction differs from germline at one of its ends, possibly a read error. This CDR3 contains 13 residues. Per germline, CDR1 SQVTM and CDR2 ANQGSEA. The sample originates from a study of Ad26.COV2.S vaccination and SARS-CoV-2 variants. Study as a whole: By the intramuscular route, Ad26.COV2.S was given once, or twice 56 days apart. Findings and caveats of the study: The TCR breadth and depth analyses may have produced an underestimate of total T cell responses.

The repertoire was sequenced with immunoSEQ multiplex PCR; TCRdb's copy has only in-frame clones and lacks some. The data hold approximately 410,000 clones, with roughly 90% observed a single time. Specified treatment: about 20 received Ad26.COV2.S at low or high dose, single or two shots; 5 received placebo; per-sample allocation not given. On day 63 after the first injection, vaccine and placebo recipients gave samples. Cohort 1b enrolled adults aged 18-55 years in Boston. Ad26.COV2.S expressed prefusion-stabilized spike from the original Wuhan strain. Sequenced material: peripheral blood, taken in a trial of Ad26.COV2.S vaccine versus placebo. The sequence was collected from a person between 18 and 60 years old who received the Ad26.COV2.S COVID-19 vaccine or a placebo. The chain has TRBV29-1 and TRBJ1-1; no firm D call. The CDR3 here is CSVEGGIYTEAFF. The CDR3 nucleotides are TGCAGCGTAGAAGGAGGGATTTACACTGAAGCTTTCTTT.